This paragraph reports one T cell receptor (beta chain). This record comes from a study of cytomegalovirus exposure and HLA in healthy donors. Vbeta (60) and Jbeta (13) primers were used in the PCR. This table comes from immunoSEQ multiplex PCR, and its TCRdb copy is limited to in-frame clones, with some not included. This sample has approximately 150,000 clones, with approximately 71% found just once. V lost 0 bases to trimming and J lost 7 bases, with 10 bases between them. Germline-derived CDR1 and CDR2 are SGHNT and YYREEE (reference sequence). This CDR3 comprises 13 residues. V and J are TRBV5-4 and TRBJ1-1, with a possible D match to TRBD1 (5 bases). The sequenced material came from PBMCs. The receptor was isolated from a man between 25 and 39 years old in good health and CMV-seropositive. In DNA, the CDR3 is TGTGCCAGCAGCTTGGGGGGCGGGAATGAAGCTTTCTTT. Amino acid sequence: CASSLGGGNEAFF.